Each of the 30 T cell receptor beta chains below was sequenced from the same sample in a study of blood T cell repertoires in COVID-19 (dated by TCRdb to 2020 to 2021). Receptors were amplified or captured by the immunoSEQ multiplex PCR assay. The source is immuneACCESS, and TCRdb retained only in-frame sequences with V and J called. Part of the clones is not carried over; for the studies checked, unresolved V genes explain less than half of this, and the remainder is unexplained. Counted in this sample were some 300,000 clones; 90% of them appeared once. Around 3.9% of the sample rests with the top ten. Sequencing was performed on PBMCs or T cells enriched from blood (not recorded which). These receptors came from a woman aged 25 to 45 who had been exposed to COVID-19.

The rearrangement joins TRBV5-1 to TRBJ1-2; D uncertain. The CDR3 runs to 13 residues. From germline, CDR1 is SGHRS and CDR2 YFSETQ. The V gene lost 1 base and the J gene lost 2 bases, with 6 bases spanning the gap. This CDR3 reads CASSLLQNYGYTF. The CDR3 nucleotides read TGCGCCAGCAGCTTGTTGCAGAACTATGGCTACACCTTC.

J is TRBJ1-4 and V is TRBV5-6; TRBD1 is a possible D gene (5 bases). Germline V gene data show CDR1 as SGHDT and CDR2 as YYEEEE. V was pared by 1 base and J by 4 bases, with 8 bases between. The CDR3 covers 14 residues. The CDR3 region is CASSLWGGNEKLFF. In nucleotides, the CDR3 is TGTGCCAGCAGCTTGTGGGGGGGTAATGAAAAACTGTTTTTT.

This chain links TRBV18 with TRBJ1-6; TRBD1 agrees at 7 bases. Germline trimming cut 6 bases from V and 5 bases from J; bases unmatched to any gene: 7. Germline loops: CDR1 KGHSH, CDR2 LQKENI. This CDR3 is built from 15 residues. This CDR3 reads CASSQGVPHNSPLHF. The CDR3 nucleotides are TGTGCCAGCTCTCAGGGGGTGCCACATAATTCACCCCTCCACTTT.

The J gene is TRBJ2-7, the V gene TRBV2; D may be TRBD2 (6 bases). Germline V gives CDR1 SNHLY, CDR2 FYNNEI. There are 16 residues in the CDR3. Trimming left V 4 bases short and J 0 bases short, with 16 bases between. As DNA, the CDR3 is TGTGCCAGCAGTGTTCTACTAGCTGCGGCCTCCTACGAGCAGTACTTC. Protein sequence: CASSVLLAAASYEQYF.

The chain carries TRBV5-1 and TRBJ1-2, with D possibly TRBD1 on 6 matching bases. V was clipped by 2 bases and J by 8 bases, with 13 bases between them. CDR1 and CDR2 from the germline V gene are SGHRS and YFSETQ. The CDR3 extends over 13 amino acids. CDR3 sequence (DNA): TGCGCCAGCAGCTTCGGGGGGGCGCGAGGCTACACCTTC. Translating gives CASSFGGARGYTF.

The rearrangement links TRBV11-2 to TRBJ1-1, with D maybe TRBD1 (6 bases). The V end lost 2 bases, the J end lost 1 base, and 8 bases lay between the germline ends. The CDR3 has 14 amino acids. The germline V gene encodes CDR1 SGHAT and CDR2 FQNNGV. Here the CDR3 DNA reads TGTGCCAGCAGCTTATGGACAGAGAACACTGAAGCTTTCTTT. The encoded protein is CASSLWTENTEAFF.

V gene TRBV19 combines with J gene TRBJ1-6, with D possibly TRBD1 on 6 matching bases. The CDR3 is 15 residues long. Trimming shortened V by 7 bases and J by 10 bases, and 20 bases separated the two germline ends. Germline lookup yields CDR1 LNHDA and CDR2 SQIVND (reference sequence). The CDR3 DNA reads as TGTGCCAGTACCTCCGAACAGGGTGGAAGGTCACCCCTCCACTTT. As protein: CASTSEQGGRSPLHF.

The rearrangement joins TRBV18 to TRBJ2-7; 10 nucleotides align to TRBD1. The CDR3 runs 16 residues. V trimming: 3 bases; J trimming: 5 bases; junction bases outside the gene matches: 10. Germline V CDR1 and CDR2: KGHSH, LQKENI. CDR3 nucleotides: TGTGCCAGCTCACCTACTCCGGGACAGGGGCGGCACGAGCAGTACTTC. It encodes CASSPTPGQGRHEQYF. Based on the CDR3 plus reference TRBV18 and TRBJ2-7, the full variable domain is NAGVMQNPRHLVRRRGQEARLRCSPMKGHSHVYWYRQLPEEGLKFMVYLQKENIIDESGMPKERFSAEFPKEGPSILRIQQVVRGDSAAYFCASSPTPGQGRHEQYFGPGTRLTVT.

The chain links TRBV2 to TRBJ1-1; no clear D gene. V was cut by 5 bases and J by 3 bases, with 10 bases left in between. Germline V gene lookup returns CDR1 SNHLY and CDR2 FYNNEI. The CDR3 consists of 13 residues. CDR3 in amino acids: CASSNGEYTEAFF. CDR3 nucleotide sequence: TGTGCCAGCAGTAACGGAGAGTACACTGAAGCTTTCTTT.

The chain joins TRBV24-1 to TRBJ1-1; 9 nucleotides match TRBD1. Trimming at V came to 8 bases and at J to 7 bases, leaving 7 bases not matched to a gene. In germline, CDR1 is KGHDR, CDR2 SFDVKD. There are 13 residues in the CDR3. CDR3 sequence reads: CATTGQGFGEAFF. DNA for the CDR3: TGTGCCACCACCGGACAGGGGTTTGGTGAAGCTTTCTTT.

This chain links TRBV2 with TRBJ1-6; 8 positions match TRBD1. Germline CDR1 is SNHLY and CDR2 is FYNNEI. This CDR3 has 16 amino acids. With V trimmed by 5 bases and J by 0 bases, 3 bases remained unmatched. The CDR3 coding sequence is TGTGCCAGCAGTCCCGACAGGGGCTCCTATAATTCACCCCTCCACTTT. It encodes CASSPDRGSYNSPLHF.

The rearrangement uses TRBV20-1 and TRBJ1-2, with TRBD1 as a possible D gene (5 bases). Trimming stripped 7 bases from V and 1 base from J, with 7 bases between. CDR3 length: 11 residues. Germline CDR1 and CDR2: DFQATT and SNEGSKA (reference sequence). The CDR3 loop reads CSVRVNYGYTF. Written as DNA, the CDR3 is TGCAGTGTCAGGGTTAACTATGGCTACACCTTC.

The genes are TRBV20-1 and TRBJ1-5, with D perhaps matching TRBD1 (6 bases). CDR1 is DFQATT, CDR2 SNEGSKA, per germline (reference sequence). The CDR3 sequence is 14 residues long. The ends were cut back, 3 bases at V and 6 bases at J, with 15 bases in the middle. Here the CDR3 DNA reads TGCAGTGCTAGTATTAACAGGGCGGGTCAGCCCCAGCATTTT. The encoded protein is CSASINRAGQPQHF.

This clone was counted once. The J gene is TRBJ2-6, the V gene TRBV21-1; the table's D gene call, TRBD1, was not cross checked with the DNA. TRBV21-1 is tagged as a pseudogene. This CDR3 region has 18 residues. The chain's CDR3 is CASSTPGQGATGANVLTF. The CDR3 bases are TGTGCCAGCAGCACCCCGGGACAGGGGGCGACTGGGGCCAACGTCCTGACTTTC.

CDR3: CASSRRGTANTEAFF. As DNA, the CDR3 is TGCGCCAGCAGCAGGCGAGGGACAGCGAACACTGAAGCTTTCTTT. This chain uses TRBV5-1 with TRBJ1-1, with TRBD1 matching 7 bases. Germline V gene lookup returns CDR1 SGHRS and CDR2 YFSETQ. Trimming removed 4 bases from V and 1 base from J; junction bases left unmatched: 7. The CDR3 contains 15 residues.

The V call is TRBV18, the J call TRBJ1-1; D is unclear. The CDR3 is 14 amino acids. V was clipped by 0 bases and J by 2 bases, with 7 bases between them. Germline-derived CDR1 and CDR2 are KGHSH and LQKENI. CDR3: CASSPPNGNTEAFF. DNA of the CDR3: TGTGCCAGCTCACCACCGAACGGTAACACTGAAGCTTTCTTT.

The chain recombines TRBV5-1 with TRBJ1-2, with D maybe TRBD1 (5 bases). Trimming removed 2 bases at V and 1 base at J, with 12 bases between. Germline loops: CDR1 SGHRS, CDR2 YFSETQ. This CDR3 spans 15 amino acids. CDR3 sequence reads: CASSLGGDINYGYTF. The CDR3 DNA follows: TGCGCCAGCAGCTTAGGAGGGGATATTAACTATGGCTACACCTTC.

J is TRBJ1-2 and V is TRBV6-2 or TRBV6-3; D not resolved. Germline CDR1 is MNHEY and CDR2 is SVGEGT. The CDR3 length is 14 residues. Trimming stripped 2 bases from V and 0 bases from J, with 7 bases between. CDR3 sequence: CASSYPGTNYGYTF. The CDR3 region has the DNA TGTGCCAGCAGTTACCCGGGTACTAACTATGGCTACACCTTC.

The rearrangement links TRBV9 to TRBJ2-3, with D perhaps TRBD2 (5 bases). V shed 3 bases and J shed 0 bases, with 8 bases lying between them. This CDR3 region has 14 residues. Germline V gene data show CDR1 as SGDLS and CDR2 as YYNGEE. This CDR3 is CASSDGLSTDTQYF. In DNA form, the CDR3 reads TGTGCCAGCAGCGATGGACTGAGCACAGATACGCAGTATTTT.

The chain uses TRBV10-3 and TRBJ2-1, with 8 nucleotides matching TRBD1. Germline V gives CDR1 ENHRY, CDR2 SYGVKD. V gave up 10 bases and J gave up 8 bases; unmatched junction bases: 10. The CDR3 runs 13 residues. The CDR3, as DNA: TGTGCCACCCGACGACAGGGGAACGATGAGCAGTTCTTC. Its protein product is CATRRQGNDEQFF.

The chain couples TRBV24-1 to TRBJ2-1, with 14 bases aligning to TRBD2. J lost 3 bases, V lost 3 bases, and 6 bases had no gene match. CDR3 length: 18 residues. Germline CDR1 reads KGHDR; CDR2 reads SFDVKD. The CDR3: CATSDVTSGRGGYNEQFF. The CDR3 DNA follows: TGTGCCACCAGTGATGTGACTAGCGGGAGGGGGGGCTACAATGAGCAGTTCTTC.

This clone came up once. The chain combines TRBV7-2 with TRBJ1-2; a possible D gene is TRBD1 (5 bases). CDR1 and CDR2 from the germline V gene are SGHTA and FQGNSA. This CDR3 spans 16 amino acids. The germline V and J ends were trimmed by 4 bases and 4 bases, with 19 bases remaining between them. Here the CDR3 reads CASSSHLGGISYGYTF. The CDR3 bases are TGTGCCAGCAGCTCCCATTTGGGGGGAATCAGCTATGGCTACACCTTC.

CDR3 region: CASRPQGGTDTQYF. CDR3 in DNA: TGCGCCAGCAGACCCCAGGGCGGCACAGATACGCAGTATTTT. V is TRBV5-1 and J is TRBJ2-3; weak D call: TRBD1 (5 bases). This CDR3 has 14 amino acids. The V end was cut by 5 bases, the J end by 1 base, with 11 bases between. Germline V gene lookup returns CDR1 SGHRS and CDR2 YFSETQ.

This CDR3 reads CASSEAFDPGVYEQYF. The CDR3 nucleotides read TGTGCCAGCTCAGAGGCTTTCGACCCGGGTGTCTACGAGCAGTACTTC. This chain links TRBV18 with TRBJ2-7; the D is unclear. Germline loops: CDR1 KGHSH, CDR2 LQKENI. This CDR3 region has 16 residues. The V gene lost 5 bases and the J gene lost 3 bases, with 20 bases spanning the gap.

This chain links TRBV19 with TRBJ1-6, with 7 bases aligning to TRBD1. The V segment lost 5 bases and the J segment 3 bases; nucleotides outside the gene matches: 4. Looked up from germline, CDR1 is LNHDA and CDR2 is SQIVND (reference sequence). The CDR3 is 15 amino acids. CDR3 protein: CASSEGAVYNSPLHF. CDR3 in DNA: TGTGCCAGTAGTGAGGGGGCCGTCTATAATTCACCCCTCCACTTT.

This clone was seen only once. The rearrangement uses TRBV6-5 and TRBJ1-5; TRBD1 matches 7 bases. Germline CDR1 MNHEY, CDR2 SVGAGI. The CDR3 contains 15 residues. J gave up 7 bases and V 6 bases, and 12 bases lay outside the gene matches. CDR3 region: CASRKGASPLQPQHF. CDR3 DNA sequence: TGTGCCAGCAGAAAGGGGGCTTCTCCCTTGCAGCCCCAGCATTTT.

The chain is built from TRBV29-1 and TRBJ1-1; D call uncertain. This CDR3 contains 12 residues. V was pared by 7 bases and J by 4 bases, with 13 bases between. Germline V CDR1 and CDR2: SQVTM, ANQGSEA. The CDR3 DNA is TGCAGCGGACTAGGTTATGGCACTGAAGCTTTCTTT. Its protein is CSGLGYGTEAFF.

This chain links TRBV7-9 with TRBJ2-3; tentatively, D is TRBD1 (5 bases). V lost 5 bases and J 8 bases, leaving 8 bases between the germline ends. This CDR3 has 11 residues. Germline lookup yields CDR1 SEHNR and CDR2 FQNEAQ (reference sequence). CDR3 nucleotides: TGTGCCAGCAGCCCTCAGGGTACGCAGTATTTT. Protein sequence: CASSPQGTQYF.

The chain links TRBV18 to TRBJ2-3, with TRBD2 matching 7 bases. J was trimmed by 1 base and V by 0 bases; bases with no gene match: 7. This CDR3 contains 17 residues. Germline lookup yields CDR1 KGHSH and CDR2 LQKENI. In DNA form, the CDR3 reads TGTGCCAGCTCACCACCTCGCGAGCGGGGACGCACAGATACGCAGTATTTT. It encodes CASSPPRERGRTDTQYF.

This sequence joins TRBV6-5 and TRBJ1-2, with 10 bases that match TRBD1. Germline CDR1 MNHEY, CDR2 SVGAGI. V shed 6 bases, J shed 4 bases, and the junction held 5 bases outside the gene matches. The CDR3 is 14 residues long. The CDR3 reads CASRTGGAGYGYTF. In DNA form, the CDR3 reads TGTGCCAGCAGGACAGGGGGCGCCGGCTATGGCTACACCTTC.